This TCR beta chain came from a study of response to subunit inactivated influenza vaccine. MiXCR, applied by TCRdb to the RT-PCR reads, yields one record per CDR3 protein. In the table there are approximately 530,000 distinct CDR3 sequences, less than 8% of which are singletons. Study-level results: Authors suggested that a seasonal influenza vaccination recruits few new T cells each time.

There are a few counts of this clonotype. The antigen is undetermined. This sample comprised PBMCs from blood, obtained approximately 25 months after vaccination. The TCR originated in a man aged 50 to 69 who received an inactivated influenza vaccine.

The chain's CDR3 is CASSLRTEFYEQYF. Written as DNA, the CDR3 is TGTGCCAGCAGCTTAAGGACAGAATTCTACGAGCAGTACTTC. The genes are TRBV7-9 and TRBJ2-7, with a tentative D call TRBD1 (6 bases). Germline assignment: CDR1 SEHNR and CDR2 FQNEAQ (reference sequence). This CDR3 comprises 14 residues. V shed 2 bases and J shed 3 bases, with 11 bases lying between them.